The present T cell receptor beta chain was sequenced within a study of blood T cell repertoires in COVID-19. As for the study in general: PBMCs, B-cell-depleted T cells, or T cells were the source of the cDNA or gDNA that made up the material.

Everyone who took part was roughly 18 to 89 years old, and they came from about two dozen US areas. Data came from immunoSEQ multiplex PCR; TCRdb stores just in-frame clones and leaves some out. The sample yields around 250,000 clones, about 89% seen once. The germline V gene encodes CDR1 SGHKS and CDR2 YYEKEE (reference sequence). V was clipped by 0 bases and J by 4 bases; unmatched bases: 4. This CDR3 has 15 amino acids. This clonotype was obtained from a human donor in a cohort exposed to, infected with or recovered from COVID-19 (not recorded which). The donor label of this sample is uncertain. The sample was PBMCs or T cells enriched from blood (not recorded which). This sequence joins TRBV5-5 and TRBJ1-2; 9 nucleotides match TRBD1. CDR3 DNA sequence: TGTGCCAGCAGCTTGGACAGGGGGCATGGCTATGGCTACACCTTC. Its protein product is CASSLDRGHGYGYTF.